Following are 14 T cell receptor beta chains from one sample sequenced in a study of shared clonotypes between healthy human individuals. Clones were read by immunoSEQ multiplex PCR, and TCRdb kept only the in-frame ones, dropping some. The sample has a few hundred thousand clones; 65% are singletons. The material sequenced was memory CD4+ T cells sorted from blood. Specified subset: CD45RA-negative fraction. The receptors derive from a man aged 25 to 45 in good health.

This clone was counted only a few times. This chain joins TRBV4-2 and TRBJ2-7, with a possible D match to TRBD2 (6 bases). The CDR3 is 15 residues long. V was pared by 0 bases and J by 4 bases, with 13 bases between. The germline V gene has CDR1 LGHNA and CDR2 YNFKEQ. CDR3: CASSQDQSAGYEQYF. The CDR3 DNA reads as TGTGCCAGCAGCCAAGATCAAAGTGCGGGGTACGAGCAGTACTTC.

V is TRBV7-2 and J is TRBJ2-5; perhaps TRBD2 as D (5 bases). This CDR3 contains 18 residues. Trimming took off 0 bases at V and 5 bases at J, with 22 bases between the two ends. Germline CDR1 is SGHTA and CDR2 is FQGNSA. The DNA for the CDR3 is TGTGCCAGCAGCTTAGCATCCGGATTGGCTAGCACGAGGGAGACCCAGTACTTC. This codes for CASSLASGLASTRETQYF.

This clone has a count of ten or more. This chain links TRBV2 with TRBJ1-2, with D maybe TRBD1 (6 bases). The V end was cut by 6 bases, the J end by 0 bases, with 14 bases between. This CDR3 is 15 amino acids long. Germline-derived CDR1 and CDR2 are SNHLY and FYNNEI. DNA for the CDR3: TGTGCCAGCAGCGACACAGGGTTATCTAACTATGGCTACACCTTC. Translated: CASSDTGLSNYGYTF. Together with reference TRBV2 and TRBJ1-2, the CDR3 gives the full variable domain: EPEVTQTPSHQVTQMGQEVILRCVPISNHLYFYWYRQILGQKVEFLVSFYNNEISEKSEIFDDQFSVERPDGSNFTLKIRSTKLEDSAMYFCASSDTGLSNYGYTFGSGTRLTVV.

In this sample, this clone turned up a few times. This rearrangement joins TRBV20-1 to TRBJ2-3, with a tentative D call TRBD2 (5 bases). Germline V lookup: CDR1 DFQATT, CDR2 SNEGSKA (reference sequence). The CDR3 contains 11 residues. The ends were cut back, 6 bases at V and 8 bases at J, with 12 bases in the middle. The chain's CDR3 is CSAKRVGTQYF. CDR3 coding DNA: TGCAGTGCAAAGAGGGTTGGTACGCAGTATTTT.

On this clone itself: At one of its ends the junction is not consistent with the germline gene, which may arise from a read error. The CDR3: CASSCSACF. The CDR3 nucleotides are TGTGCCAGCAGCTGCTCGGCTTGCTTC. This chain joins TRBV11-3 and TRBJ2-4; D unclear. This CDR3 comprises 9 residues. From germline, CDR1 is SGHNT and CDR2 YENEEA.

The chain employs TRBV7-2 and TRBJ1-2; 7 nucleotides line up with TRBD1. Germline assignment: CDR1 SGHTA and CDR2 FQGNSA. V shed 5 bases, J shed 0 bases, and the junction held 3 bases outside the gene matches. The CDR3 runs 14 residues. CDR3 in DNA: TGTGCCAGCAGCCTCGGGACAGCTAACTATGGCTACACCTTC. Translating it yields CASSLGTANYGYTF.

In DNA form, the CDR3 reads TGTGCCAGCAGCTCAGCGGGCACAGATACGCAGTATTTT. Protein product: CASSSAGTDTQYF. This rearrangement joins TRBV7-2 to TRBJ2-3; possible D gene TRBD2, 5 bases. This CDR3 comprises 13 residues. The germline CDR1 and CDR2 sequences are SGHTA and FQGNSA. Trimming cost V 4 bases and J 1 base, with 6 bases left between them.

This clone was picked up one time. The chain uses TRBV14 and TRBJ2-5; 9 bases agree with TRBD1. The CDR3 length is 17 residues. Trimming cost V 4 bases and J 1 base; bases outside gene matches: 10. Germline V gene data show CDR1 as SGHDN and CDR2 as FVKESK. This CDR3 is CASSPKMDRGPQETQYF. CDR3 bases: TGTGCCAGCAGCCCGAAAATGGACAGGGGACCCCAAGAGACCCAGTACTTC.

This clone was seen just once. The rearrangement joins TRBV5-6 to TRBJ2-7; D call uncertain. The CDR3 totals 14 residues. Per germline, CDR1 SGHDT and CDR2 YYEEEE. V lost 2 bases and J lost 2, with 11 bases in between. In DNA, the CDR3 is TGTGCCAGCAGCTTTCCGCGTCCACCCTACGAGCAGTACTTC. Its protein is CASSFPRPPYEQYF.

This clone was recorded at least ten times. This chain joins TRBV6-4 and TRBJ2-1, with D tentatively TRBD2 (5 bases). CDR1 and CDR2 (germline): MRHNA, SNTAGT. The CDR3 covers 15 residues. Trimming took 4 bases from V and 0 from J, leaving 10 bases between them. In DNA, the CDR3 is TGTGCCAGCAGTGCTCTAGGAGGCTCCTACAATGAGCAGTTCTTC. It is translated as CASSALGGSYNEQFF.

This clone turned up a few times. The rearrangement links TRBV5-1 to TRBJ2-3; TRBD2 matches 12 bases. The CDR3 is 17 amino acids. After removal of 4 bases from V and 3 bases from J, the junction contained 9 bases not matched to a gene. In germline, CDR1 is SGHRS, CDR2 YFSETQ. The CDR3 nucleotides are TGCGCCAGCAGCAAGGAACCAGGACTAGCGGGGACAGATACGCAGTATTTT. Its protein product is CASSKEPGLAGTDTQYF.

The gene calls are TRBV10-1 and TRBJ2-2; no reliable D call. The CDR3 consists of 14 residues. Looked up from germline, CDR1 is WNHNN and CDR2 is SYGVQD (reference sequence). Trimming pared 6 bases from V and 3 bases from J, leaving 11 bases between. Written as DNA, the CDR3 is TGCGCCAGCAGCCCCCTTGTTGACACCGGGGAGCTGTTTTTT. Residues: CASSPLVDTGELFF.

This clone showed up just a few times. CDR3 sequence (DNA): TGTGCCAGCAGCTTAGTCCCTGGGATGTCTAACTATGGCTACACCTTC. This gives the protein CASSLVPGMSNYGYTF. This chain joins TRBV7-2 and TRBJ1-2; D is undetermined. Trimming removed 1 base from V and 0 bases from J, with 12 bases in between. This CDR3 has 16 amino acids. Germline loops: CDR1 SGHTA, CDR2 FQGNSA.

This clone appeared once. The V gene is TRBV25-1, the J gene TRBJ2-5; tentatively, D is TRBD2 (5 bases). Per germline, CDR1 MGHDK and CDR2 SYGVNS. The length of the CDR3 is 15 residues. V dropped 2 bases and J dropped 4 bases, with 14 bases sitting between them. The CDR3 sequence is CASSEIVGGGETQYF. CDR3 coding DNA: TGTGCCAGCAGTGAAATAGTTGGAGGTGGAGAGACCCAGTACTTC.